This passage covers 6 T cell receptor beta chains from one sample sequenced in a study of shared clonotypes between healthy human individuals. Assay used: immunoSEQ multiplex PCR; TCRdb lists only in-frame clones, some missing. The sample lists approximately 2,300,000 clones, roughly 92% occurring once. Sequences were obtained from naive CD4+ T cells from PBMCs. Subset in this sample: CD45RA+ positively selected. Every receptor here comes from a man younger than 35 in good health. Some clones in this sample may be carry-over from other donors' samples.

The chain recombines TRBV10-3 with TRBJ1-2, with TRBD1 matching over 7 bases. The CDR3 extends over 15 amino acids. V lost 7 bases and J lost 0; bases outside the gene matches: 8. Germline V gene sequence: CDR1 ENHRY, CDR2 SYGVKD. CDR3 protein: CAITNRGDANYGYTF. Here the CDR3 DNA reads TGTGCCATCACAAACAGGGGTGACGCTAACTATGGCTACACCTTC.

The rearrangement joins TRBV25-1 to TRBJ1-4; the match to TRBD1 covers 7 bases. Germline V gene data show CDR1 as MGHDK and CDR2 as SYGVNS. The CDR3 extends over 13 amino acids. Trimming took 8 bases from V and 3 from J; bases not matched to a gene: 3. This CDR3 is CASAQGANEKLFF. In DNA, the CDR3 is TGTGCCAGCGCCCAGGGGGCTAATGAAAAACTGTTTTTT.

The CDR3 DNA sequence: TGCGCCAGCAGCTTGGGTCGGGCTAGCCCCCTAGCTGAGCAGTTCTTC. Its translation is CASSLGRASPLAEQFF. V is TRBV5-1 and J is TRBJ2-1; TRBD2 is a possible D gene (5 bases). Germline V lookup: CDR1 SGHRS, CDR2 YFSETQ. The V end was cut by 0 bases, the J end by 9 bases, with 19 bases between. This CDR3 has 16 amino acids.

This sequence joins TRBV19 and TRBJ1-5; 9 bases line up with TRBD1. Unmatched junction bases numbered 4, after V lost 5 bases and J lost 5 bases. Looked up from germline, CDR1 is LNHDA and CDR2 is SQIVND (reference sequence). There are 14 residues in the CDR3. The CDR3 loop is CASSSGTGYQPQHF. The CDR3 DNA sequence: TGTGCCAGTAGTTCGGGGACAGGGTATCAGCCCCAGCATTTT.

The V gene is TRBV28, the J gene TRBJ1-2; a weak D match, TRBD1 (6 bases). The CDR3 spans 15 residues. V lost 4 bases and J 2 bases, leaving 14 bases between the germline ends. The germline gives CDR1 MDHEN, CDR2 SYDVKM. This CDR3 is CASSSPPQGNYGYTF. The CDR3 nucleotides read TGTGCCAGCAGTTCCCCCCCACAGGGAAACTATGGCTACACCTTC.

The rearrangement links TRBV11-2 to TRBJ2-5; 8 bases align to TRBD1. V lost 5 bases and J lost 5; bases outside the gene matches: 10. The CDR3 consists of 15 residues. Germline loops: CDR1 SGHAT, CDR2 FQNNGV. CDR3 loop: CASSRRTGNRETQYF. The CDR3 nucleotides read TGTGCCAGCAGCAGACGGACAGGGAATCGTGAGACCCAGTACTTC.